This is a list of T cell receptor beta chains from one sample in a study of OX40 agonist ivuxolimab in advanced cancers. The repertoire was sequenced with immunoSEQ multiplex PCR; TCRdb's copy has only in-frame clones and lacks some. The sample contains roughly 30,000 clones, approximately 86% of which appear only once. This material consisted of CD4+ or CD8+ T cells sorted from blood, taken in a trial of the OX40 agonist ivuxolimab. These receptors originate from an adult with an advanced solid tumor such as melanoma, head and neck, liver or kidney cancer. Both conserved end residues are part of each CDR3. D genes are given only for firm matches. The listing skips clone size in some rows; elsewhere it reads once, few, many or a size class.

TRBD1	TRBV5-1	.	TRBJ1-2	CASSLFGPQGEDYGYTF	TGCGCCAGCAGCTTGTTTGGCCCCCAGGGGGAAGACTATGGCTACACCTTC
.	TRBV13	.	TRBJ1-5	CASSLGSQPQHF	TGTGCCAGCAGTCTAGGGAGTCAGCCCCAGCATTTT
.	TRBV27	.	TRBJ2-3	CASSFGPDTQYF	TGTGCCAGCAGTTTTGGGCCAGATACGCAGTATTTT
.	TRBV6-5	.	TRBJ2-7	CASRPNSYEQYF	TGTGCCAGCAGGCCTAACAGCTACGAGCAGTACTTC
TRBD1	TRBV10-2	.	TRBJ1-2	CASSDPTGGGGYTF	TGCGCCAGCAGTGACCCGACAGGGGGAGGTGGCTACACCTTC
.	TRBV11-3	.	TRBJ2-7	CASSPGTYEQYF	TGTGCCAGCAGCCCTGGGACCTACGAGCAGTACTTC
.	TRBV7-9	.	TRBJ1-1	CASRPDGNTEAFF	TGTGCCAGCAGACCGGACGGGAACACTGAAGCTTTCTTT
.	TRBV1	few	TRBJ1-5	CTSSQSPTNQPQHF	TGCACCAGCAGCCAATCCCCGACCAATCAGCCCCAGCATTTT
.	TRBV27	.	TRBJ2-7	CASSLSIGAEQYF	TGTGCCAGCAGTTTATCCATCGGTGCCGAGCAGTACTTC
TRBD1	TRBV7-9	.	TRBJ2-1	CASSLAWDSSYNEQFF	TGTGCCAGCAGCTTAGCGTGGGACAGCTCCTACAATGAGCAGTTCTTC
.	TRBV10-1	.	TRBJ2-4	CASSDGGIQYF	TGCGCCAGCAGTGATGGGGGCATTCAGTACTTC
.	TRBV11-2	once	TRBJ2-5	CASSLGTAGETQYF	TGTGCCAGCAGCTTGGGGACGGCCGGAGAGACCCAGTACTTC
TRBD2	TRBV14	.	TRBJ2-6	CAREGGLAVSGANVLTF	TGTGCCAGGGAGGGGGGACTAGCGGTTTCTGGGGCCAACGTCCTGACTTTC
TRBD2	TRBV4-3	.	TRBJ2-2	CASSREGGANTGELFF	TGCGCCAGCAGCAGGGAGGGCGGGGCGAACACCGGGGAGCTGTTTTTT
.	TRBV2	once	TRBJ2-7	CASLGGLAYEQYF	TGTGCCAGCCTCGGGGGGCTCGCCTACGAGCAGTACTTC
TRBD2	TRBV7-2	once	TRBJ2-7	CASSLGGGALEQYF	TGTGCCAGCAGCTTAGGCGGGGGGGCTTTGGAGCAGTACTTC
.	TRBV6-4	.	TRBJ1-1	CASSDWRGTEAFF	TGTGCCAGCAGTGACTGGAGGGGGACTGAAGCTTTCTTT
.	TRBV27	.	TRBJ2-1	CASSLYLGGSYNEQFF	TGTGCCAGCAGTTTGTACCTAGGCGGGTCCTACAATGAGCAGTTCTTC
TRBD1	TRBV19	.	TRBJ2-7	CASSRQGFSYEQYF	TGTGCCAGTAGTCGACAGGGCTTCTCCTACGAGCAGTACTTC
.	TRBV5-4	.	TRBJ1-2	CASSLDREWDGYTF	TGTGCCAGCAGCTTGGACAGGGAATGGGATGGCTACACCTTC
.	TRBV4-2	.	TRBJ2-1	CASSQESGGGNEQFF	TGTGCCAGCAGCCAAGAGAGTGGAGGGGGGAATGAGCAGTTCTTC
TRBD2	TRBV4-3	.	TRBJ2-3	CASSQSSGGSYTQYF	TGCGCCAGCAGCCAATCTAGCGGGGGGTCCTATACGCAGTATTTT
TRBD1	TRBV27	.	TRBJ2-5	CASSLGTGGGETQYF	TGTGCCAGCAGTTTAGGGACAGGGGGCGGAGAGACCCAGTACTTC
.	TRBV27	.	TRBJ2-7	CASSKYASDEQYF	TGTGCCAGCAGTAAGTACGCTAGCGACGAGCAGTACTTC
TRBD1	TRBV19	.	TRBJ1-2	CASSTWTGDYGYTF	TGTGCCAGTAGTACTTGGACAGGAGACTATGGCTACACCTTC
.	TRBV5-6	.	TRBJ1-3	CASSSGDTIYF	TGTGCCAGCAGCTCGGGAGACACCATATATTTT
.	TRBV6-5	once	TRBJ2-7	CASSSTQGWYEQYF	TGTGCCAGCAGTAGTACACAGGGATGGTACGAGCAGTACTTC
TRBD2	TRBV6-6	.	TRBJ2-1	CASSYPSGGGDEQFF	TGTGCCAGCAGTTACCCTAGCGGGGGAGGTGATGAGCAGTTCTTC
TRBD1	TRBV4-1	.	TRBJ1-2	CASSQGPRDRAGLDGYTF	TGCGCCAGCAGCCAAGGGCCCCGGGACAGGGCTGGGCTGGATGGCTACACCTTC
.	TRBV9	.	TRBJ1-1	CASSVSGVRTEAFF	TGTGCCAGCAGCGTATCGGGGGTTAGGACTGAAGCTTTCTTT
.	TRBV30	.	TRBJ1-1	CAWSVTGMDTEAFF	TGTGCCTGGAGTGTCACAGGGATGGACACTGAAGCTTTCTTT
.	TRBV5-1	.	TRBJ2-3	CASSSQGDGTDTQYF	TGCGCCAGCAGCTCACAGGGTGACGGCACAGATACGCAGTATTTT
.	TRBV28	few	TRBJ2-7	CASSLTGRVPYEQYF	TGTGCCAGCAGTTTAACAGGCAGGGTGCCCTACGAGCAGTACTTC
.	TRBV7-9	.	TRBJ2-7	CASSPRVTPEQYF	TGTGCCAGCAGCCCCAGGGTGACCCCCGAGCAGTACTTC
.	TRBV13	.	TRBJ2-3	CASSLGGSADTQYF	TGTGCCAGCAGCTTAGGGGGAAGCGCAGATACGCAGTATTTT
.	TRBV6-1	.	TRBJ1-5	CASSEWGRQTNQPQHF	TGTGCCAGCAGTGAATGGGGTCGACAGACTAATCAGCCCCAGCATTTT
.	TRBV4-3	.	TRBJ2-7	CASSQDARPEEQYF	TGCGCCAGCAGCCAAGACGCCAGGCCGGAGGAGCAGTACTTC
.	TRBV4-3	.	TRBJ1-2	CASSQDRQDLHYGYTF	TGCGCCAGCAGCCAAGATAGGCAGGATCTCCACTATGGCTACACCTTC
.	TRBV7-4	once	TRBJ1-5	CASSVGVGAQTNQPQHF	TGTGCCAGCAGCGTAGGGGTGGGGGCGCAGACTAATCAGCCCCAGCATTTT
.	TRBV19	.	TRBJ2-7	CASSNSASYEQYF	TGTGCCAGTAGTAATTCGGCCTCCTACGAGCAGTACTTC
.	TRBV7-6	.	TRBJ2-3	CASSRTRTDTQYF	TGTGCCAGCAGCAGAACCCGAACAGATACGCAGTATTTT
TRBD1	TRBV28	.	TRBJ1-5	CASSFLFGQGLHQPQHF	TGTGCCAGCAGTTTCTTATTCGGACAGGGACTTCATCAGCCCCAGCATTTT
.	TRBV7-9	.	TRBJ2-7	CASSRLGSYEQYF	TGTGCCAGTTCCCGTTTGGGCTCCTACGAGCAGTACTTC
.	TRBV6-5	once	TRBJ2-7	CASSYSGSYEQYF	TGTGCCAGCAGTTACTCGGGGTCCTACGAGCAGTACTTC
.	TRBV7-2	.	TRBJ1-6	CASSLRTPSYNSPLHF	TGTGCCAGCAGCTTACGAACGCCCTCCTATAATTCACCCCTCCACTTT
.	TRBV9	.	TRBJ2-3	CASSVGDTDTQYF	TGTGCCAGCAGCGTTGGGGACACAGATACGCAGTATTTT
TRBD2	TRBV6-6	.	TRBJ2-1	CASSYLSGGVNEQFF	TGTGCCAGCAGTTACCTTAGCGGGGGGGTTAATGAGCAGTTCTTC
TRBD1	TRBV6-1	.	TRBJ1-2	CASSETGRESYGYTF	TGTGCCAGCAGTGAGACAGGGAGGGAGAGCTATGGCTACACCTTC
TRBD2	TRBV7-8	.	TRBJ2-1	CASTTTVGGSYNEQFF	TGTGCCAGCACCACCACCGTGGGGGGGTCCTACAATGAGCAGTTCTTC
.	TRBV20-1	once	TRBJ2-5	CSASLGETQYF	TGCAGTGCTAGTCTGGGGGAGACCCAGTACTTC
.	TRBV9	.	TRBJ2-7	CASSVDGGLGYEQYF	TGTGCCAGCAGCGTAGATGGAGGGCTAGGCTACGAGCAGTACTTC
TRBD2	TRBV4-3	.	TRBJ2-3	CASSQLAGGPSTDTQYF	TGCGCCAGCAGCCAACTAGCGGGGGGGCCGAGCACAGATACGCAGTATTTT
.	TRBV5-5	.	TRBJ2-7	CASSPEEAESSYEQYF	TGTGCCAGCAGCCCGGAGGAGGCAGAGAGCTCCTACGAGCAGTACTTC
.	TRBV28	.	TRBJ1-5	CASTGDGSAVQPQHF	TGTGCCAGCACCGGAGATGGTAGCGCCGTTCAGCCCCAGCATTTT